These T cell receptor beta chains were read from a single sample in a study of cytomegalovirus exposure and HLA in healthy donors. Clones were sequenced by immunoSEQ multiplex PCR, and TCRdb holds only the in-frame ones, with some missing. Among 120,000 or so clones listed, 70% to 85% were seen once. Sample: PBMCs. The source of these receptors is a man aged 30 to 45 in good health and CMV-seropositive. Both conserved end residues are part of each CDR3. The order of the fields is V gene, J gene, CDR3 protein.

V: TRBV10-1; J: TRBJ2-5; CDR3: CASSESKMTSRETQYF
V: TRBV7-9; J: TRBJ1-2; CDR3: CASSARPAGQGASQGYTF
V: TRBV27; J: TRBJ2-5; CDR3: CASRRDGGVATQETQYF
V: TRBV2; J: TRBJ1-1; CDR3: CASSLQGMNTEAFF
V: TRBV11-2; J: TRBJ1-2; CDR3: CASSLPTGASGYTF
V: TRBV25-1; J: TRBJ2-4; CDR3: CASSQGPPYENIQYF
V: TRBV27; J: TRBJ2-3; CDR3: CASSSQPPLMEMRRYF
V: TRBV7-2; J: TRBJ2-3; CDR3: CASSKGRASGGEDTQYF
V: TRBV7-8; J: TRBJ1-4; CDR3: CASSLTGEGNEKLFF
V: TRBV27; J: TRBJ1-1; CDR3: CASSLGFQGNTEAFF
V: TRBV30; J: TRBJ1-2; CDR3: CAWSVRGQHYGYTF
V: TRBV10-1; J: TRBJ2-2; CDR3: CASSESRANRGKLFF
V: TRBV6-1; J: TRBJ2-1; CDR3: CASSDRGNEQFF
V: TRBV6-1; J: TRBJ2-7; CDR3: CASRAWTGAVYEQYF
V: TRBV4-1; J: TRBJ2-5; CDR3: CASSLPGLEQETQYF
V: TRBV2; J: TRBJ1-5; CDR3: CASSYDRENQPQHF
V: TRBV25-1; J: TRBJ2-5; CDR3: CASSGTQAETQYF
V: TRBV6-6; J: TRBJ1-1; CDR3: CASNFRGQKTFF
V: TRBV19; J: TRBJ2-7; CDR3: CASSNSVYEQYF
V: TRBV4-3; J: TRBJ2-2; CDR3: CASSQVPGTGELFF
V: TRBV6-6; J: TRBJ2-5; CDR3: CASSARDRGLETQYF
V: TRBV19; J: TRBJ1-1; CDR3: CASSWGGQTNTEAFF
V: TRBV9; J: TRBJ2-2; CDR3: CASSVLEGAGELFF
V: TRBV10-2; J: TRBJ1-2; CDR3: CASSPDRVDYGYTF
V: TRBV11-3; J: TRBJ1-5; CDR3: CASSQQGDQPQHF
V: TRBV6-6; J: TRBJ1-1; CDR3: CASSYGAGVGTEAFF
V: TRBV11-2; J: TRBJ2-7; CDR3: CASSPLRRDRGSSYEQYF
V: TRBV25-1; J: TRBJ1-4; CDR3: CASQRGTANEKLFF
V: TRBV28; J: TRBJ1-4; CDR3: CASSLATALNEKLFF
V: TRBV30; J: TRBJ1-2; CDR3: CAWSFMAYGYTF
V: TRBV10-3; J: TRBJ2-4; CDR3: CAISERLVADIQYF
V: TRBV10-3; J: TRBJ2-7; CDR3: CATWTGSSSYEQYF
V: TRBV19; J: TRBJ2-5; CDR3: CASRKGQGQETQYF
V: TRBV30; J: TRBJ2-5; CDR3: CAWIPTGGIRETQYF
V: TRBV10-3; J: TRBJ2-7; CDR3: CAIKAGQGYEQYF
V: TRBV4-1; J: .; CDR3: CASSHPGVRYEQYF
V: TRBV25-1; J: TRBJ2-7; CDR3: CASSENLAGASYEQYF
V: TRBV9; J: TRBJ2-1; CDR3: CASSVGLAGTYNEQFF
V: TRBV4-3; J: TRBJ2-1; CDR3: CASSQEGVGLEYNEQFF
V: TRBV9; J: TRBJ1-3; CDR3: CASSSSSGNTIYF
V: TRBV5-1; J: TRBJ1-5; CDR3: CASSQDGDSNQPQHF
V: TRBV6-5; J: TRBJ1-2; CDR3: CASSYSNAANYGYTF
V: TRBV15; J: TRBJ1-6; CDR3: CATSRDNRQGNSPLHF
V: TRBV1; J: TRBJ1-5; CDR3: CTSSQDGGESNQPQHF
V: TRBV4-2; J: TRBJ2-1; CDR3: CASSQGTSGGAINEQFF
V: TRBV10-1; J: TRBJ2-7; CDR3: CASSQGELAGSEQYF
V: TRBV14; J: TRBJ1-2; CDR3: CASSPGDSGCYGYTF
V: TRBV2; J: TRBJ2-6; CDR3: CASSGQDSGANVLTF
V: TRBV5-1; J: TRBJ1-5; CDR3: CASSLEGRGDQPQHF
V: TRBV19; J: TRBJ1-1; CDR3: CASSTRDRYGNTEAFF
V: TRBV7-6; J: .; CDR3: CASSSGEDYEQYF
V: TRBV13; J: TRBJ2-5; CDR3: CASSLGSPGGYQETQYF
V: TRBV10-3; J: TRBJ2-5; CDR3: CAISESEARGETQYF
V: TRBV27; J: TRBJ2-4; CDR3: CASSLSDFWEKNIQYF
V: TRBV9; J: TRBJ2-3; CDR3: CASSVGTGPTDTQYF
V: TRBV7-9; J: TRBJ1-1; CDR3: CASSLGDHRNTEAFF
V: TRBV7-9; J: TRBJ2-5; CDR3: CASSLEFAGGKQETQYF
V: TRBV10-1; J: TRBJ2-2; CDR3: CASSERQGANTGELFF